The clone carrying this T cell receptor (beta chain) was counted a single time. Its antigen is undetermined. This sample is drawn from a study of T cell repertoires in ileal Crohn's disease. Sequenced by immunoSEQ multiplex PCR; TCRdb stores in-frame clones only, minus some. Among about 5,500 clones listed, about 80% were seen once. Time point of the sample: inflamed ileum from the surgical specimen. Adults with ileal or ileocolonic Crohn's disease and an indication for resection were eligible. The length of the CDR3 is 12 residues. Germline V gene lookup returns CDR1 SQVTM and CDR2 ANQGSEA. V was pared by 7 bases and J by 3 bases, with 3 bases of the junction left unmatched. The study's findings and limits: Active smokers at surgery had more clonal expansions than non-smokers. Compared with CD4 T cells, sorted CD8 cells carried more expanded clones.

The TCR sequence derives from an adult with Crohn's disease. What was sequenced was ileal tissue. J is TRBJ1-3 and V is TRBV29-1; 7 bases fit TRBD1. As DNA, the CDR3 is TGCAGCGCAACAGGGGATGGAAACACCATATATTTT. Protein sequence: CSATGDGNTIYF.